The 3 T cell receptor beta chains below were found in one sample sequenced in a study of vaccination effects on CD4 cells after COVID-19 (dated by TCRdb to 2021 to 2024). No antigen has been assigned to these receptors. Library creation used the immunoSEQ multiplex PCR assay. TCRdb provides this immuneACCESS table in a form limited to in-frame rearrangements. Some clones are lacking; in checked studies, under half of them reflect an unresolved V gene, and why the rest are absent is not known. The sample table records about 79,000 clones; approximately 74% of these occur just once. The top ten constitute roughly 1.9% of the sample. In the ViraFEST assay, PBMC were stimulated with viral peptide pools, and antigen-specific CD4+ T cell clonotypes were then identified by expansion using TCR sequencing. After more than 9 days of culture, CD4+ T cells were isolated with the EasySep CD4+ T cell isolation kit.

Sample: CD4+ T cells from PBMCs cultured with HCoV-229E spike peptides, taken before COVID-19 vaccination. The meaning of the sample's cell subset or site label: HCoV-229E spike overlapping peptide pool stimulation. These receptors all stem from a human donor who received a COVID-19 vaccine.

This chain links TRBV30 with TRBJ2-2, with D possibly matching TRBD1 (6 bases). The V end was cut by 5 bases, the J end by 6 bases, with 16 bases between. Germline V gene lookup returns CDR1 GTSNPN and CDR2 SVGIG (reference sequence). CDR3 length equals 14 residues. The CDR3 bases are TGTGCCTGGGTAGGACAGATGGGGTCCGGGGAGCTGTTTTTT. Translation: CAWVGQMGSGELFF.

The chain joins TRBV11-2 to TRBJ2-7, with TRBD1 matching 8 bases. V lost 1 base and J lost 5; bases outside the gene matches: 4. CDR3 size: 14 residues. Germline V gene data show CDR1 as SGHAT and CDR2 as FQNNGV. The chain's CDR3 is CASSLVQGADEQYV. The CDR3 DNA reads as TGTGCCAGCAGCTTAGTTCAGGGGGCGGACGAGCAGTACGTC.

This chain links TRBV2 with TRBJ2-6; the match to TRBD1 covers 8 bases. Trimming removed 6 bases from V and 3 bases from J; junction bases left unmatched: 7. The CDR3 has 16 amino acids. The V gene's germline CDR1 is SNHLY and CDR2 FYNNEI. The CDR3 spells CASRGQGSGGANVLTF. The CDR3 nucleotides are TGTGCCAGCAGAGGACAGGGCTCGGGTGGGGCCAACGTCCTGACTTTC.